Below, 31 T cell receptor beta chains from the same sample are listed, as sequenced in a study of cytomegalovirus exposure and HLA in healthy donors. 60 Vbeta and 13 Jbeta primers were used in PCR. Profiling relied on immunoSEQ multiplex PCR, and the TCRdb table lists in-frame clones only, not all of them. Found here are about 200,000 clones, about 83% of them singletons; the top ten hold roughly a sixth. The sequencing sample was made of PBMCs. Receptors were obtained from a man aged 35-49 years in good health and CMV-seronegative.

The chain links TRBV28 to TRBJ2-1; D remains ambiguous. V was trimmed by 3 bases and J by 3 bases, leaving 18 bases between them. The CDR3 is 17 amino acids. Germline CDR1 MDHEN, CDR2 SYDVKM. In DNA form, the CDR3 reads TGTGCCAGCAGTTTTCTACACCCCGGAAGGAGCTACAATGAGCAGTTCTTC. It translates to CASSFLHPGRSYNEQFF.

V gene TRBV7-9 combines with J gene TRBJ2-1; TRBD2 matches 8 bases. The CDR3 extends over 14 amino acids. Germline lookup yields CDR1 SEHNR and CDR2 FQNEAQ (reference sequence). V lost 11 bases to trimming and J lost 7 bases; unmatched junction nucleotides: 13. The chain's CDR3 is CALGGGLHGNEQFF. The CDR3 DNA sequence: TGTGCCCTCGGGGGGGGGTTACACGGTAATGAGCAGTTCTTC.

V usage is TRBV7-3 and J usage is TRBJ2-1; TRBD2 matches 10 bases. The V and J ends lost 4 bases and 5 bases, in that order; junction bases with no gene match: 5. The CDR3 is made up of 15 amino acids. Germline loops: CDR1 SGHTA, CDR2 FQGTGA. CDR3 in amino acids: CASSWTSGLDNEQFF. CDR3 sequence (DNA): TGTGCCAGCAGCTGGACTAGCGGTCTTGACAATGAGCAGTTCTTC.

This sequence joins TRBV6-5 and TRBJ2-1; 7 nucleotides align to TRBD1. The CDR3 sequence is 15 residues long. Trimming took 2 bases from V and 11 from J; bases not matched to a gene: 12. CDR1 and CDR2 from the germline V gene are MNHEY and SVGAGI. CDR3 in DNA: TGTGCCAGCAGTTACCCCTCCGGGACAGAAGGAAAGCAGTTCTTC. Its translation is CASSYPSGTEGKQFF.

This chain uses TRBV5-4 with TRBJ1-2, with TRBD1 matching over 7 bases. The CDR3 contains 15 residues. From germline, CDR1 is SGHNT and CDR2 YYREEE (reference sequence). Losses at the gene ends were 3 bases for V and 4 bases for J; bases not matched to a gene: 9. DNA for the CDR3: TGTGCCAGCAGCTCGGACTCCGGGACAGTCTATGGCTACACCTTC. Its protein product is CASSSDSGTVYGYTF.

The rearrangement joins TRBV19 to TRBJ1-5, with D unresolved. Per germline, CDR1 LNHDA and CDR2 SQIVND (reference sequence). The CDR3 is made up of 18 amino acids. V was shortened by 5 bases and J by 0 bases, with 20 bases between the two germline ends. DNA of the CDR3: TGTGCCAGTAGTCCCCCCGGGAAGGAAAAGTATAGCAATCAGCCCCAGCATTTT. This gives the protein CASSPPGKEKYSNQPQHF.

This clone was found a few times. J is TRBJ1-1 and V is TRBV7-2; D is ambiguous. With 5 bases removed from V and 0 bases from J, the gap between germline ends came to 10 bases. The CDR3 contains 14 residues. Germline V gene data show CDR1 as SGHTA and CDR2 as FQGNSA. The CDR3 is CASSASRLNTEAFF. The DNA of the CDR3 is TGTGCCAGCAGCGCTAGCCGGTTGAACACTGAAGCTTTCTTT.

The chain recombines TRBV11-3 with TRBJ2-1; tentative D call: TRBD1 (6 bases). Trimming removed 2 bases from V and 5 bases from J, with 13 bases in between. CDR1 SGHNT and CDR2 YENEEA come from the germline V gene. The CDR3 is 15 residues long. CDR3 nucleotides: TGTGCCAGCAGCTTAAACCAGGGGACCCACAATGAGCAGTTCTTC. Amino acids: CASSLNQGTHNEQFF.

The V and J genes are TRBV28 and TRBJ1-3; no clear D gene. Trimming stripped 3 bases from V and 2 bases from J, with 14 bases between. This CDR3 contains 16 residues. Germline CDR1 MDHEN, CDR2 SYDVKM. This chain's CDR3 is CASSLVGQWAGNTIYF. The CDR3 DNA follows: TGTGCCAGCAGTTTGGTTGGGCAGTGGGCTGGAAACACCATATATTTT. Full variable domain (rest looked up from reference TRBV28 and TRBJ1-3): DVKVTQSSRYLVKRTGEKVFLECVQDMDHENMFWYRQDPGLGLRLIYFSYDVKMKEKGDIPEGYSVSREKKERFSLILESASTNQTSMYLCASSLVGQWAGNTIYFGEGSWLTVV.

CDR3 region: CASSLNDRALEAFF. CDR3 nucleotide sequence: TGTGCCAGCAGCTTGAATGACAGGGCCCTTGAAGCTTTCTTT. J is TRBJ1-1 and V is TRBV5-4; 7 bases align to TRBD1. The CDR3 extends over 14 amino acids. Germline V gene lookup returns CDR1 SGHNT and CDR2 YYREEE (reference sequence). After removal of 1 base from V and 7 bases from J, the junction contained 7 bases not matched to a gene.

With regard to this clone: Its ends do not fully match the called genes, so a read error is possible. The rearrangement links TRBV7-2 to TRBJ1-1, with TRBD1 identical over 12 bases. The V gene's germline CDR1 is SGHTA and CDR2 FQGNSA. The CDR3 covers 15 residues. The CDR3 DNA reads as TGTGCCGGCAGCTTCGGGACAGGGGGCAACACTGAAGCTTTCTTT. It codes for CAGSFGTGGNTEAFF.

J is TRBJ2-1 and V is TRBV5-5, with TRBD1 identical over 7 bases. The V and J ends lost 0 bases and 7 bases, in that order; junction bases with no gene match: 4. Germline V gene lookup returns CDR1 SGHKS and CDR2 YYEKEE (reference sequence). The CDR3 has 14 residues. The CDR3 here is CASSLGQGGNEQFF. Written as DNA, the CDR3 is TGTGCCAGCAGCTTGGGACAGGGCGGGAATGAGCAGTTCTTC.

This chain uses TRBV6-5 with TRBJ1-6; 9 positions match TRBD1. Germline CDR1 and CDR2: MNHEY and SVGAGI. The CDR3 length is 16 residues. The ends lost 0 bases at V and 7 bases at J; junction bases unmatched: 4. Written as DNA, the CDR3 is TGTGCCAGCAGTTACTCATCCGGGACAGGGAATTCACCCCTCCACTTT. This codes for CASSYSSGTGNSPLHF.

The CDR3 protein is CASSYDGGGTGELFF. The DNA of the CDR3 is TGTGCCAGCAGCTACGACGGGGGAGGGACCGGGGAGCTGTTTTTT. This chain links TRBV7-2 with TRBJ2-2; 7 bases are shared with TRBD2. V dropped 4 bases and J dropped 5; count of bases not matched to a gene: 7. The length of the CDR3 is 15 residues. CDR1 is SGHTA and CDR2 is FQGNSA in the germline V gene.

The chain links TRBV13 to TRBJ1-2; no reliable D call. CDR1 is PRHDT and CDR2 is FYEKMQ in the germline V gene (reference sequence). V was trimmed by 0 bases and J by 1 base, leaving 15 bases between them. The CDR3 covers 17 residues. In nucleotides, the CDR3 is TGTGCCAGCAGCTTAGGCGGTCTTAGGAGCAGTAACTATGGCTACACCTTC. Its translation is CASSLGGLRSSNYGYTF.

V usage is TRBV27 and J usage is TRBJ1-5; tentatively, D is TRBD1 (5 bases). The CDR3 length is 15 residues. Germline V gene lookup returns CDR1 MNHEY and CDR2 SMNVEV (reference sequence). V was cut by 6 bases and J by 0 bases, with 12 bases left in between. The CDR3 DNA follows: TGTGCCAGCAGCCGACAGTTTCTTAGCAATCAGCCCCAGCATTTT. It is translated as CASSRQFLSNQPQHF.

The chain has TRBV29-1 and TRBJ1-1, with D possibly TRBD1 on 6 matching bases. The germline V gene encodes CDR1 SQVTM and CDR2 ANQGSEA. CDR3 size: 14 residues. V lost 6 bases to trimming and J lost 1 base, with 15 bases between them. The CDR3 bases are TGCAGCGTCCTTAGTGACAGGCAGAACACTGAAGCTTTCTTT. Its translation: CSVLSDRQNTEAFF.

The gene calls are TRBV19 and TRBJ1-2, with a tentative D call TRBD1 (6 bases). Per germline, CDR1 LNHDA and CDR2 SQIVND (reference sequence). CDR3 length equals 15 residues. V was shortened by 7 bases and J by 5 bases, with 20 bases between the two germline ends. The CDR3 protein is CASTRPDSENYGYTF. The CDR3 DNA reads TGTGCCAGTACCCGCCCGGACAGCGAAAATTATGGCTACACCTTC.

The V gene is TRBV6-5, the J gene TRBJ2-7, with 11 bases aligning to TRBD1. This CDR3 region has 13 residues. V lost 9 bases and J lost 6; bases outside the gene matches: 7. Germline CDR1 and CDR2: MNHEY and SVGAGI. The CDR3 loop is CARFGGQGVEQYF. The DNA for the CDR3 is TGTGCCAGGTTCGGGGGACAGGGGGTCGAGCAGTACTTC.

This sequence joins TRBV5-1 and TRBJ2-2; 10 nucleotides match TRBD2. V dropped 4 bases and J dropped 3; count of bases not matched to a gene: 6. The CDR3 runs to 16 residues. Per germline, CDR1 SGHRS and CDR2 YFSETQ. The DNA of the CDR3 is TGCGCCAGCAGCCTCCTTCTAGCGGGAGACACCGGGGAGCTGTTTTTT. As protein: CASSLLLAGDTGELFF.

Only a few counts were recorded for this clone. The rearrangement uses TRBV4-1 and TRBJ2-1; TRBD2 matches at 16 bases. The germline V gene encodes CDR1 MGHRA and CDR2 YSYEKL. CDR3 length: 19 residues. V was clipped by 4 bases and J by 2 bases; unmatched bases: 8. The CDR3 bases are TGCGCCAGCAGCCTGGGACTAGCGGGAGGGAATATACCCTACAATGAGCAGTTCTTC. Translation: CASSLGLAGGNIPYNEQFF.

The chain recombines TRBV4-1 with TRBJ1-5, with D uncertain. The CDR3 runs 15 residues. The germline CDR1 and CDR2 sequences are MGHRA and YSYEKL. V was shortened by 0 bases and J by 2 bases, with 8 bases between the two germline ends. This CDR3 is CASSQDPGGNQPQHF. The CDR3 DNA reads TGCGCCAGCAGCCAAGACCCCGGAGGCAATCAGCCCCAGCATTTT.

The chain couples TRBV21-1 to TRBJ2-7; TRBD2 is the table's D call and was not checked against the DNA. TRBV21-1 is recorded as a pseudogene. The CDR3 has 14 residues. CDR3 residues: CASSKLAGDYEQYF. The DNA for the CDR3 is TGTGCCAGCAGCAAACTAGCGGGAGACTACGAGCAGTACTTC.

V usage is TRBV28 and J usage is TRBJ2-3; a weak D match, TRBD2 (5 bases). Trimming stripped 8 bases from V and 1 base from J, with 13 bases between. This CDR3 region has 14 residues. Germline V gives CDR1 MDHEN, CDR2 SYDVKM. The CDR3 region is CASSIWGGTDTQYF. CDR3 in DNA: TGTGCCAGCTCAATATGGGGAGGCACAGATACGCAGTATTTT.

CDR3 amino acids: CSVGGAAAGYGYTF. The CDR3 DNA follows: TGCAGCGTGGGGGGTGCGGCGGCCGGATATGGCTACACCTTC. V usage is TRBV29-1 and J usage is TRBJ1-2; D perhaps matches TRBD1 (5 bases). Germline CDR1 SQVTM, CDR2 ANQGSEA. Trimming cost V 6 bases and J 5 bases, with 19 bases left between them. CDR3 length: 14 residues.

The gene calls are TRBV27 and TRBJ1-2, with D maybe TRBD1 (6 bases). Trimming left V 2 bases short and J 6 bases short, with 10 bases between. The CDR3 loop spans 13 amino acids. Germline values: CDR1 MNHEY, CDR2 SMNVEV (reference sequence). The CDR3 nucleotides read TGTGCCAGCAGTTTAACAGGGCAGGATGGCTACACCTTC. Protein product: CASSLTGQDGYTF.

The chain links TRBV4-1 to TRBJ1-1, with a weak D call TRBD1 (6 bases). This CDR3 has 14 amino acids. Germline lookup yields CDR1 MGHRA and CDR2 YSYEKL. The V end was cut by 2 bases, the J end by 2 bases, with 9 bases between. This CDR3 is CASSQPGQNTEAFF. The CDR3 DNA sequence: TGCGCCAGCAGCCAACCGGGACAAAACACTGAAGCTTTCTTT.

As regards this clone: Other DNA sequences in the sample encode the same CDR3. The chain carries TRBV18 and TRBJ2-7, with a possible D match to TRBD1 (5 bases). The CDR3 loop spans 12 amino acids. With 3 bases removed from V and 3 bases from J, the gap between germline ends came to 6 bases. The germline V gene has CDR1 KGHSH and CDR2 LQKENI. The CDR3 DNA reads TGTGCCAGCTCACCCGACAGCTACGAGCAGTACTTC. It codes for CASSPDSYEQYF. Full variable domain (rest looked up from reference TRBV18 and TRBJ2-7): NAGVMQNPRHLVRRRGQEARLRCSPMKGHSHVYWYRQLPEEGLKFMVYLQKENIIDESGMPKERFSAEFPKEGPSILRIQQVVRGDSAAYFCASSPDSYEQYFGPGTRLTVT.

The rearrangement uses TRBV7-9 and TRBJ2-3, with TRBD2 as a possible D gene (6 bases). The CDR3 totals 12 residues. Germline assignment: CDR1 SEHNR and CDR2 FQNEAQ (reference sequence). V was pared by 6 bases and J by 5 bases, with 9 bases between. The CDR3 sequence is CASSWRGDTQYF. The DNA of the CDR3 is TGTGCCAGCAGTTGGAGGGGAGATACGCAGTATTTT. Filled out from reference TRBV7-9 and TRBJ2-3, the complete variable domain reads DTGVSQNPRHKITKRGQNVTFRCDPISEHNRLYWYRQTLGQGPEFLTYFQNEAQLEKSRLLSDRFSAERPKGSFSTLEIQRTEQGDSAMYLCASSWRGDTQYFGPGTRLTVL.

This chain joins TRBV2 and TRBJ1-5; D remains unclear. V dropped 6 bases and J dropped 3 bases, with 15 bases sitting between them. This CDR3 spans 15 amino acids. Germline CDR1 SNHLY, CDR2 FYNNEI. CDR3 DNA: TGTGCCAGCAGATCGGAGGCTATAGTCAATCAGCCCCAGCATTTT. This gives the protein CASRSEAIVNQPQHF.

This chain uses TRBV28 with TRBJ2-7; D is possibly TRBD1 (6 bases). The CDR3 is 15 residues long. Germline V lookup: CDR1 MDHEN, CDR2 SYDVKM. Trimming cost V 5 bases and J 0 bases, with 14 bases left between them. The CDR3 region is CASSTTGLGSYEQYF. In nucleotides, the CDR3 is TGTGCCAGCAGTACTACAGGGTTGGGCTCCTACGAGCAGTACTTC.